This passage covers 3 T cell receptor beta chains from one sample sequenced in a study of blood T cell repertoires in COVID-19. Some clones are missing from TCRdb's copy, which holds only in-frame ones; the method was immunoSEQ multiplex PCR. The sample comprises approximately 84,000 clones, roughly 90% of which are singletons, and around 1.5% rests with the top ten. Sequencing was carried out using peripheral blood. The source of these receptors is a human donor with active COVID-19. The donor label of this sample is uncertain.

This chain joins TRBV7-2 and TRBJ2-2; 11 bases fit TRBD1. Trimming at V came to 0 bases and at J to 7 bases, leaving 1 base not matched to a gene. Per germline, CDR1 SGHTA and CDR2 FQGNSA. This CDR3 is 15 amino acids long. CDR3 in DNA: TGTGCCAGCAGCTTAGCGGGACAGGGGGTCGGGGAGCTGTTTTTT. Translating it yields CASSLAGQGVGELFF. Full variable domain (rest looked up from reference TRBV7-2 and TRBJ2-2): GAGVSQSPSNKVTEKGKDVELRCDPISGHTALYWYRQSLGQGLEFLIYFQGNSAPDKSGLPSDRFSAERTGGSVSTLTIQRTQQEDSAVYLCASSLAGQGVGELFFGEGSRLTVL.

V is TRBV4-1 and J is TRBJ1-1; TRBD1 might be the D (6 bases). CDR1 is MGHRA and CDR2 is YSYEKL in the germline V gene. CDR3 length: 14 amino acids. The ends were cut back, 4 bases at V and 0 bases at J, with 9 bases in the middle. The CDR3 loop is CASSRGHMNTEAFF. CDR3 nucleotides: TGCGCCAGCAGCCGGGGACATATGAACACTGAAGCTTTCTTT.

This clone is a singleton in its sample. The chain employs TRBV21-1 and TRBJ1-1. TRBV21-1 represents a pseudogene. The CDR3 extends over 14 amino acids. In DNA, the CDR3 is TGTGCCAGCAGCAAAGGATGGGCGGGAGGCGGAGCTTTCTTT. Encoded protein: CASSKGWAGGGAFF.